Listed below are T cell receptor beta chains from one sample, sequenced in a study of cytomegalovirus exposure and HLA in healthy donors. The protocol was immunoSEQ multiplex PCR, while the TCRdb copy is restricted to in-frame clones and leaves out a portion. The table lists tens of thousands of clones, roughly three quarters of them singletons, with about 7% in the top ten. Sequenced material: PBMCs. Receptors originate from a man in his thirties or forties in good health and CMV-seronegative. The CDR3 runs from the conserved cysteine through the conserved F or W. D genes are given only for firm matches. Only part of the rows carry a size: once, few, many, or a class if the clone is expanded.

>.|.|TRBV10-2|TRBJ1-5
TGCGCCAGCAGTGAGTCCCCGAGGGGGAATCAGCCCCAGCATTTT
CASSESPRGNQPQHF
>.|TRBD1|TRBV29-1|TRBJ1-1
TGCAGCGGTGAGACAGGGGGCACTGAAGCTTTCTTT
CSGETGGTEAFF
>.|TRBD1|TRBV29-1|TRBJ1-4
TGCAGCACTCAGACAGGGACTAATGAAAAACTGTTTTTT
CSTQTGTNEKLFF
>once|TRBD1|TRBV7-9|TRBJ2-7
TGTGCCAGCAGCTTAGGGACAGGGGGAAGCTACGAGCAGTACTTC
CASSLGTGGSYEQYF
>.|TRBD1|TRBV4-3|TRBJ2-1
TGCGCCAGCAGCGCCCGACAGGGGATCTCCTACAATGAGCAGTTCTTC
CASSARQGISYNEQFF
>few|TRBD2|TRBV6-4|TRBJ2-1
TGTGCCAGCAGAGGACTAGCGGACTCCTACAATGAGCAGTTCTTC
CASRGLADSYNEQFF
>.|.|TRBV2|TRBJ2-1
TGTGCCAGCAGTGTAATTTTAGGTTCAGGGTCGTCCCCCAGGTACAATGAGCAGTTCTTC
CASSVILGSGSSPRYNEQFF
>few|.|TRBV10-1|TRBJ2-7
TGCGCCAGCAGTGAGTCGGCTCGCGAGCAGTACTTC
CASSESAREQYF
>.|TRBD2|TRBV4-2|TRBJ2-1
TGTGCCAGCAGCCCGGGACTAGCGGGAGTAAGAGGTGAGCAGTTCTTC
CASSPGLAGVRGEQFF
>.|.|TRBV27|TRBJ2-7
TGTGCCAGCAGTCGTATAGGCCCTGTGGTAGGGACACCGACTTCCTACGAGCAGTACTTC
CASSRIGPVVGTPTSYEQYF
>.|TRBD1|TRBV6-5|TRBJ2-7
TGTGCCAGCAGCCAGGGGGCGCGGGAGCAGTACTTC
CASSQGAREQYF
>.|.|TRBV21-1|TRBJ1-2
TGTGCCAGCAGCAAAGGGGGAGGTCAGGGGGGATCTAACTATGGCTACACCTTC
CASSKGGGQGGSNYGYTF
>.|.|TRBV5-1|TRBJ1-4
TGCGCCAGCAGCTTGCAGGCAACTAATGAAAAACTGTTTTTT
CASSLQATNEKLFF
>.|TRBD1|TRBV28|TRBJ2-3
TGTGCCAGCAGTTTGGGGGGACAGGGGACAGATACGCAGTATTTT
CASSLGGQGTDTQYF
>.|TRBD1|TRBV13|TRBJ2-2
TGTGCCAGCAGCTTGACAGGGGGGAACACCGGGGAGCTGTTTTTT
CASSLTGGNTGELFF
>large|.|TRBV6-4|TRBJ2-3
TGTGCCAGCAGTGACTCCAACACAGATACGCAGTATTTT
CASSDSNTDTQYF
>.|.|TRBV27|TRBJ1-2
TGTGCCAGCAGTTTAGGCCAGGGTGACGGCTACACCTTC
CASSLGQGDGYTF
>.|TRBD2|TRBV6-1|TRBJ2-7
TGTGCCACGACGTCGGGGGGAGGCAACGAGCAGTACTTC
CATTSGGGNEQYF
>.|.|TRBV6-1|TRBJ1-2
TGTGCCAGCAGTGAAGCAGGGGGCTATGGCTACACCTTC
CASSEAGGYGYTF
>.|.|TRBV28|TRBJ1-1
TGTGCCAGCAGTTTACCCCCCGGGAACACTGAAGCTTTCTTT
CASSLPPGNTEAFF
>few|.|TRBV25-1|TRBJ1-6
TGTGCCAGCAGGTTGGGGGGGATTAATTCACCCCTCCACTTT
CASRLGGINSPLHF
>.|TRBD1|TRBV29-1|TRBJ2-1
TGCAGCGTGGAGCCACAGGGGATCTACAATGAGCAGTTCTTC
CSVEPQGIYNEQFF
>few|.|TRBV9|TRBJ2-5
TGTGCCAGCAGCGTACTCTCCGGGGTTGTCGAGACCCAGTACTTC
CASSVLSGVVETQYF
>.|.|TRBV11-2|TRBJ2-2
TGTGCCAGCAGCCCCGTTAGTAGCACCGGGGAGCTGTTTTTT
CASSPVSSTGELFF
>.|TRBD1|TRBV6-1|TRBJ2-3
TGTGCCAGTTGGGGCAGGGGGCATTCAGATACGCAGTATTTT
CASWGRGHSDTQYF
>.|TRBD1|TRBV5-1|TRBJ2-2
TGCGCCAGCAGCGACAAGCCAGGACAGGCCGGGGAGCTGTTTTTT
CASSDKPGQAGELFF
>.|.|TRBV6-6|TRBJ2-7
TGTGCCAGCAGTTCCCCGGACATAGGGTCCTACGAGCAGTACTTC
CASSSPDIGSYEQYF
>.|TRBD2|TRBV4-2|TRBJ2-2
TGTGCCAGCAGCCCTAAGGGGAGCGGGGGACGCACCGGGGAGCTGTTTTTT
CASSPKGSGGRTGELFF
>.|TRBD1|TRBV6-5|TRBJ2-7
TGTGCCAGCAGATTAGACAGGGGAAGCTCCTACGAGCAGTACTTC
CASRLDRGSSYEQYF
>once|TRBD1|TRBV28|TRBJ1-1
TGTGCCAGCAGAAGGGACAGTATAAACACTGAAGCTTTCTTT
CASRRDSINTEAFF
>few|TRBD1|TRBV5-4|TRBJ1-4
TGTGCCAGCAGCCCAACCGCGGGACAGGGGGGTGAAAAACTGTTTTTT
CASSPTAGQGGEKLFF
>.|.|TRBV2|TRBJ1-5
TGTGCCAGCAGTGACAGGGGCCGAGGGCAAAGCAATCAGCCCCAGCATTTT
CASSDRGRGQSNQPQHF
>.|.|TRBV7-9|TRBJ2-5
TGTGCCAGCAGCTCCCTTTCGGGTGAGACCCAGTACTTC
CASSSLSGETQYF
>few|TRBD1|TRBV6-4|TRBJ2-3
TGTGCCAGCAGTGACTCGAGACAGGGATACGGCACAGATACGCAGTATTTT
CASSDSRQGYGTDTQYF
>.|.|TRBV2|TRBJ1-5
TGTGCCAGCAGTTGGGGCCAGCCCCAGCATTTT
CASSWGQPQHF
>.|.|TRBV15|TRBJ1-1
TGTGCCACCAGCAGGACGGAGTTGAACACTGAAGCTTTCTTT
CATSRTELNTEAFF
>.|.|TRBV28|TRBJ1-5
TGTGCCACGGCGTCGGGCAGGGAATATCAGCCCCAGCATTTT
CATASGREYQPQHF
>.|.|TRBV18|TRBJ1-5
TGTGCCAGCTCATCAAGGAGGGATCGCCAGCCCCAGCATTTT
CASSSRRDRQPQHF
>.|.|TRBV21-1|TRBJ1-4
TGTGCCAGCAGCAACTTGGGAGGTAATGAAAAACTGTTTTTT
CASSNLGGNEKLFF
>.|.|TRBV5-1|TRBJ2-7
TGCGCCAGCAGTCTTCGACAGGACGACCCCTACGAGCAGTACTTC
CASSLRQDDPYEQYF
>.|.|TRBV10-2|TRBJ2-2
TGCGCCAGCAGTGTGGGCAGTCTAACCGGGGAGCTGTTTTTT
CASSVGSLTGELFF
>few|TRBD2|TRBV7-2|TRBJ2-7
TGTGCCAGCAGCCCTACTAGCGGGGGTTACAGGGACGAGCAGTACTTC
CASSPTSGGYRDEQYF
>.|.|TRBV28|TRBJ1-5
TGTGCCAGCAGTTTCGGAGTCCGAGGGAATCAGCCCCAGCATTTT
CASSFGVRGNQPQHF
>.|.|TRBV13|TRBJ2-2
TGTGCCAGCAGCCCTAGGACAGAGACCGGGGAGCTGTTTTTT
CASSPRTETGELFF
>once|TRBD1|TRBV2|TRBJ1-4
TGTGCCAGCAGTGCCAGGGGGAGCGGTGAAAAACTGTTTTTT
CASSARGSGEKLFF
>few|.|TRBV6-5|TRBJ1-2
TGTGCCAGCAGTCGCCCCTCAGGGAAGGAGAACGGCTACACCTTC
CASSRPSGKENGYTF
>.|.|TRBV18|TRBJ1-1
TGTGCCAGCTCACCAAGACACGAGATGAACACTGAAGCTTTCTTT
CASSPRHEMNTEAFF
>.|.|TRBV5-1|TRBJ1-1
TGCGCCAGCGGGAGCCCGGGCACTGAAGCTTTCTTT
CASGSPGTEAFF
>.|.|TRBV14|TRBJ2-1
TGTGCCAGCGGTTTAGCCCCTTCAAGCGAGCAGTTCTTC
CASGLAPSSEQFF
>.|.|TRBV7-9|TRBJ2-6
TGTGCCAGCAGCTCCCTGGGGGCCAACGTCCTGACTTTC
CASSSLGANVLTF
>.|.|TRBV10-3|TRBJ2-5
TGTGCCATCAGAAGGGGAACAGCCAACCAAGAGACCCAGTACTTC
CAIRRGTANQETQYF
>.|.|TRBV6-5|TRBJ1-1
TGTGCCAGCAGTTTCACAGACCTTACTGAAGCTTTCTTT
CASSFTDLTEAFF
>few|.|TRBV11-2|TRBJ2-5
TGTGCCAGCAGCTTAAGTCGACAGGGAGGAACCCAGTACTTC
CASSLSRQGGTQYF
>.|.|TRBV7-2|TRBJ1-2
TGTGCCAGCAGCTTATCGAGAATATCTAACTATGGCTACACCTTC
CASSLSRISNYGYTF
>.|.|TRBV6-5|TRBJ1-2
TGTGCCAGCAGTTCTCCCGGGACATACTATGGCTACACCTTC
CASSSPGTYYGYTF
>.|.|TRBV7-2|TRBJ1-3
TGTGCCAGCAGCTTTGGACAGATATTCTCTGGAAACACCATATATTTT
CASSFGQIFSGNTIYF